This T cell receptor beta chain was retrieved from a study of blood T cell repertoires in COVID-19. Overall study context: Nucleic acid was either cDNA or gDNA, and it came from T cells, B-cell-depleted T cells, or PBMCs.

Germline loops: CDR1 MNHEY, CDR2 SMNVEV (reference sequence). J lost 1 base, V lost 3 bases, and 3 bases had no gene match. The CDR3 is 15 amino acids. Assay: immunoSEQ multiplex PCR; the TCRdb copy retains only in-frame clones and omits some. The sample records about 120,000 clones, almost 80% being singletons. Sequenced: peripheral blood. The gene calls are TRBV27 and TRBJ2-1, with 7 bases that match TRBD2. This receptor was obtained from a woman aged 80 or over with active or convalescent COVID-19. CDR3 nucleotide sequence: TGTGCCAGCAGTTTTGGACTAGGGTCCTACAATGAGCAGTTCTTC. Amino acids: CASSFGLGSYNEQFF.